This TCR beta chain was retrieved from a study of shared clonotypes between healthy human individuals. Study findings and constraints: Naive subsets usually exceeded memory subsets in estimated richness.

The repertoire was sequenced with immunoSEQ multiplex PCR; TCRdb's copy has only in-frame clones and lacks some. The data show 740,000 or so clones, 73% seen once. This clone has a handful of counts. The antigen remains undetermined. Every donor, a Caucasian adult, lived in Nashville, Tennessee. Germline V CDR1 and CDR2: SGHTA, FQGNSA. This CDR3 is built from 14 residues. Between the trimmed V and J ends, which lost 3 bases and 1 base, there was a span of 9 bases. The chain uses TRBV7-2 and TRBJ2-5, with D unresolved. This clonotype was obtained from a woman younger than 45 in good health. Sequences were obtained from memory CD4+ T cells sorted from blood. The subset: CD45RA-negative fraction. The CDR3 loop reads CASSFFLSQETQYF. CDR3 nucleotide sequence: TGTGCCAGCAGCTTTTTCCTGTCCCAAGAGACCCAGTACTTC.